What follows describes a single T cell receptor beta chain. The CDR3 has 14 residues. With V trimmed by 1 base and J by 5 bases, 5 bases remained unmatched. Germline lookup yields CDR1 SGHRS and CDR2 YFSETQ. The source of the sample is a study of CD8 T cells in Susac syndrome. With random hexamers, roughly 0.45 to 1 ug RNA was reverse transcribed. Amplification of TCR beta CDR3 across 54 Vbeta and 13 Jbeta was performed with immunoSEQ multiplex PCR. TCRdb re-called the immunoSEQ multiplex PCR reads through MiXCR, storing one row per CDR3 protein. The table includes approximately 180,000 distinct CDR3 sequences, around 90% detected once. In blood CD8+ and CD4+ T cells, TCR beta underwent sequencing. Patients with Susac syndrome met the recently defined diagnostic criteria for definite or probable disease. Negative isolation yielded the CD8+ and CD4+ T cells, while FACS enriched the TEMRA cells.

The material sequenced was CD4+ T cells from PBMCs. This receptor was identified in a human donor with Susac syndrome. The chain employs TRBV5-1 and TRBJ2-5; 7 bases line up with TRBD2. The CDR3 sequence: CASSLTAGAETQYF. As DNA, the CDR3 is TGCGCCAGCAGCTTGACGGCGGGAGCGGAGACCCAGTACTTC. Together with reference TRBV5-1 and TRBJ2-5, the CDR3 gives the full variable domain: KAGVTQTPRYLIKTRGQQVTLSCSPISGHRSVSWYQQTPGQGLQFLFEYFSETQRNKGNFPGRFSGRQFSNSRSEMNVSTLELGDSALYLCASSLTAGAETQYFGPGTRLLVL.